This entry lists 10 T cell receptor beta chains sequenced from one sample in a study of PD-1 blockade in classical Hodgkin lymphoma. Brentuximab vedotin exposure varied among the patients, all of whom had relapsed after autologous stem cell transplantation. The method was immunoSEQ multiplex PCR; TCRdb's version includes in-frame clones alone and lacks a portion of them. The sample lists 40,000 to 50,000 clones; more than 85% were seen once. Sequencing used peripheral blood mononuclear cells (PBMCs), obtained before the second cycle of nivolumab. All receptors come from a human donor with classical Hodgkin lymphoma.

V and J are TRBV7-2 and TRBJ1-2; D gene unclear. The germline V and J ends were trimmed by 0 bases and 8 bases, with 7 bases remaining between them. This CDR3 contains 12 residues. The V gene's germline CDR1 is SGHTA and CDR2 FQGNSA. CDR3 nucleotides: TGTGCCAGCAGCTTAGCCCGTAAGGGCTACACCTTC. This sequence encodes CASSLARKGYTF.

The gene calls are TRBV5-1 and TRBJ2-2; D may be TRBD2 (6 bases). The CDR3 covers 14 residues. The V gene's germline CDR1 is SGHRS and CDR2 YFSETQ. V was cut by 4 bases and J by 1 base, with 8 bases left in between. CDR3 bases: TGCGCCAGCAGCAATAGCGGGAACACCGGGGAGCTGTTTTTT. Translation gives CASSNSGNTGELFF. Together with reference TRBV5-1 and TRBJ2-2, the CDR3 gives the full variable domain: KAGVTQTPRYLIKTRGQQVTLSCSPISGHRSVSWYQQTPGQGLQFLFEYFSETQRNKGNFPGRFSGRQFSNSRSEMNVSTLELGDSALYLCASSNSGNTGELFFGEGSRLTVL.

This chain uses TRBV28 with TRBJ2-1, with D hard to call. Germline V CDR1 and CDR2: MDHEN, SYDVKM. Between the trimmed V and J ends, which lost 1 base and 7 bases, there was a span of 11 bases. The CDR3 has 14 residues. CDR3 in DNA: TGTGCCAGCAGTTTATACGGTAACAAGAATGAGCAGTTCTTC. Translation: CASSLYGNKNEQFF.

The chain joins TRBV5-1 to TRBJ2-7; a weak D match, TRBD2 (5 bases). Trimming pared 7 bases from V and 1 base from J, leaving 12 bases between. Germline CDR1 and CDR2: SGHRS and YFSETQ. The CDR3 totals 13 residues. The DNA for the CDR3 is TGCGCCAGCCGACAACTAGGATCCTACGAGCAGTACTTC. Translating it yields CASRQLGSYEQYF.

The J gene is TRBJ1-5, the V gene TRBV28; 7 bases map to TRBD1. Trimming took 4 bases from V and 7 from J; bases not matched to a gene: 10. The germline gives CDR1 MDHEN, CDR2 SYDVKM. CDR3 length: 15 amino acids. The CDR3 loop is CASSSHQTGSQPQHF. The CDR3 DNA is TGTGCCAGCAGTTCCCATCAGACAGGGAGCCAGCCCCAGCATTTT.

The chain links TRBV29-1 to TRBJ2-1; D might be TRBD2 (5 bases). The CDR3 is 12 residues long. Germline CDR1 is SQVTM and CDR2 is ANQGSEA. V lost 4 bases, J lost 7 bases, and 11 bases lay in between. The CDR3 loop is CSVGGNGNEQFF. The CDR3, as DNA: TGCAGCGTTGGAGGGAACGGTAATGAGCAGTTCTTC.

The chain is built from TRBV4-1 and TRBJ2-1, with D possibly matching TRBD1 (5 bases). The V gene lost 6 bases and the J gene lost 0 bases, with 15 bases spanning the gap. This CDR3 is 16 amino acids long. Per the germline V gene, CDR1 is MGHRA and CDR2 is YSYEKL. The CDR3 sequence: CASSQQVGNSYNEQFF. DNA of the CDR3: TGCGCCAGCAGTCAACAGGTGGGGAACTCCTACAATGAGCAGTTCTTC.

This chain links TRBV11-2 with TRBJ2-2, with 13 bases fitting TRBD2. Trimming took 4 bases from V and 0 from J; bases not matched to a gene: 8. The CDR3 contains 19 residues. Germline-derived CDR1 and CDR2 are SGHAT and FQNNGV. Written as DNA, the CDR3 is TGTGCCAGCAGCTCTATGAAACTAGCGGGGGGGTCGAACACCGGGGAGCTGTTTTTT. This codes for CASSSMKLAGGSNTGELFF. Full variable domain (missing parts from reference TRBV11-2 and TRBJ2-2): EAGVAQSPRYKIIEKRQSVAFWCNPISGHATLYWYQQILGQGPKLLIQFQNNGVVDDSQLPKDRFSAERLKGVDSTLKIQPAKLEDSAVYLCASSSMKLAGGSNTGELFFGEGSRLTVL.

In its sample, this clone was seen once. J is TRBJ1-1 and V is TRBV4-3, with a possible D match to TRBD1 (5 bases). CDR1 and CDR2 from the germline V gene are LGHNA and YSLEER. The CDR3 covers 16 residues. Trimming pared 1 base from V and 2 bases from J, leaving 14 bases between. CDR3 in DNA: TGCGCCAGCAGCCAAGGAACGCCGGGGCGAAACACTGAAGCTTTCTTT. Amino acid sequence: CASSQGTPGRNTEAFF.

CDR3 sequence: CATKLAGTVGELFF. DNA for the CDR3: TGTGCCACGAAACTAGCGGGAACGGTCGGGGAGCTGTTTTTT. The chain has TRBV5-6 and TRBJ2-2, with 10 bases lining up with TRBD2. This CDR3 region has 14 residues. Trimming removed 9 bases from V and 7 bases from J; junction bases left unmatched: 9. CDR1 is SGHDT and CDR2 is YYEEEE in the germline V gene.